Below, 22 T cell receptor beta chains from the same sample are listed, as sequenced in a study of shared clonotypes between healthy human individuals. The protocol was immunoSEQ multiplex PCR, while the TCRdb copy is restricted to in-frame clones and leaves out a portion. The sample includes 850,000 to 1,100,000 clones, 77% of them seen just once. Sequencing was carried out using memory CD4+ T cells from PBMCs. As for subset: CD45RA-negative fraction. These receptors all come from a man between 18 and 29 years old in good health. Some clones in this sample may be carry-over from other donors' samples.

This chain connects TRBV5-1 to TRBJ2-7; 10 bases match TRBD2. Germline V CDR1 and CDR2: SGHRS, YFSETQ. V lost 3 bases and J lost 6; bases outside the gene matches: 9. The CDR3 covers 15 residues. CDR3 bases: TGCGCCAGCAGCTCCCGGACTAGCGGTGGGCCCGAGCAGTACTTC. Amino acid sequence: CASSSRTSGGPEQYF.

The genes are TRBV7-6 and TRBJ1-1; D not certain. Germline assignment: CDR1 SGHVS and CDR2 FNYEAQ. V was shortened by 6 bases and J by 0 bases, with 8 bases between the two germline ends. This CDR3 is built from 13 residues. The CDR3 DNA sequence: TGTGCCAGCAGTTCTTTCTTGAACACTGAAGCTTTCTTT. Its translation: CASSSFLNTEAFF.

The gene calls are TRBV7-9 and TRBJ1-1, with TRBD1 matching over 7 bases. This CDR3 region has 15 residues. With 4 bases clipped from V and 5 bases from J, the junction kept 10 bases outside the gene matches. Germline CDR1 reads SEHNR; CDR2 reads FQNEAQ (reference sequence). The CDR3 here is CASSSGTAGRTEAFF. DNA of the CDR3: TGTGCCAGCAGCTCCGGGACAGCGGGGCGGACTGAAGCTTTCTTT.

The chain's CDR3 is CASSLLPREGYTF. In DNA, the CDR3 is TGTGCCAGCAGCTTACTGCCAAGGGAAGGCTACACCTTC. The chain links TRBV7-2 to TRBJ1-2; D uncertain. V lost 2 bases to trimming and J lost 8 bases, with 12 bases between them. CDR3 size: 13 residues. Germline V gene sequence: CDR1 SGHTA, CDR2 FQGNSA.

This chain uses TRBV11-2 with TRBJ1-3; D perhaps matches TRBD1 (6 bases). Germline V gene data show CDR1 as SGHAT and CDR2 as FQNNGV. CDR3 length equals 15 residues. Trimming took 7 bases from V and 4 from J, leaving 17 bases between them. The CDR3 is CASTVAWTAGNTIYF. In nucleotides, the CDR3 is TGTGCCAGCACCGTAGCCTGGACAGCCGGAAACACCATATATTTT.

The gene calls are TRBV11-2 and TRBJ2-7, with 15 positions matching TRBD2. The CDR3 covers 14 residues. Germline loops: CDR1 SGHAT, CDR2 FQNNGV. V was pared by 0 bases and J by 11 bases, with 2 bases of the junction left unmatched. CDR3 in DNA: TGTGCCAGCAGCTTAGATCGGACTAGCGGGAGGGAGTACTTC. It codes for CASSLDRTSGREYF.

The chain has TRBV28 and TRBJ2-3; possibly TRBD1 for D (5 bases). The CDR3 consists of 15 residues. Deletions cut 5 bases from V and 3 bases from J, with 15 bases between. The germline CDR1 and CDR2 sequences are MDHEN and SYDVKM. The CDR3 loop is CASSAHQGWTDTQYF. For the CDR3, the DNA is TGTGCCAGCAGTGCCCATCAGGGTTGGACAGATACGCAGTATTTT. Drawing the rest from reference TRBV28 and TRBJ2-3, the complete variable domain is DVKVTQSSRYLVKRTGEKVFLECVQDMDHENMFWYRQDPGLGLRLIYFSYDVKMKEKGDIPEGYSVSREKKERFSLILESASTNQTSMYLCASSAHQGWTDTQYFGPGTRLTVL.

In nucleotides, the CDR3 is TGTGCCTGGAGAGGACAGGGCCCTGAAGCTTTCTTT. It encodes CAWRGQGPEAFF. V and J are TRBV30 and TRBJ1-1, with 8 bases fitting TRBD1. The CDR3 is 12 amino acids. V gave up 3 bases and J gave up 6 bases; unmatched junction bases: 3. Germline CDR1 and CDR2: GTSNPN and SVGIG (reference sequence).

The chain combines TRBV6-1 with TRBJ2-2; D might be TRBD2 (6 bases). The CDR3 runs 17 residues. The germline V gene encodes CDR1 MNHNS and CDR2 SASEGT. Trimming shortened V by 4 bases and J by 3 bases, and 18 bases separated the two germline ends. CDR3 residues: CASSGGGAVPYTGELFF. CDR3 bases: TGTGCCAGCAGTGGGGGCGGGGCGGTTCCTTACACCGGGGAGCTGTTTTTT.

This chain links TRBV29-1 with TRBJ2-7; 9 bases line up with TRBD2. Germline V gene data show CDR1 as SQVTM and CDR2 as ANQGSEA. The CDR3 is made up of 11 amino acids. J lost 6 bases, V lost 4 bases, and 1 base had no gene match. Here the CDR3 DNA reads TGCAGCGTTGGACTAGCGGTCGAGCAGTACTTC. Protein: CSVGLAVEQYF.

V gene TRBV7-8 combines with J gene TRBJ2-5; perhaps TRBD2 as D (6 bases). Germline-derived CDR1 and CDR2 are SGHVS and FQNEAQ. This CDR3 has 14 residues. V was clipped by 2 bases and J by 2 bases, with 9 bases between them. The DNA for the CDR3 is TGTGCCAGCAGCTTAAGGAGGGAACAAGAGACCCAGTACTTC. As protein: CASSLRREQETQYF.

This clone was seen only a few times. J is TRBJ2-6 and V is TRBV23-1; 9 nucleotides match TRBD1. TRBV23-1 is recorded as an ORF, its role being uncertain. CDR3 size: 17 residues. Trimming cost V 4 bases and J 2 bases; bases outside gene matches: 6. The CDR3 DNA is TGCGCCAGCAGTCCCGGGACAGGGTCTCCTGGGGCCAACGTCCTGACTTTC. Its protein is CASSPGTGSPGANVLTF.

Comments on this clone: Within the sample, other DNA sequences also encode this same CDR3. The chain joins TRBV6-6 to TRBJ2-1; 10 positions agree with TRBD1. Trimming removed 6 bases from V and 0 bases from J; junction bases left unmatched: 2. There are 15 residues in the CDR3. CDR1 is MNHNY and CDR2 is SVGAGI in the germline V gene (reference sequence). The CDR3 DNA follows: TGTGCCAGCAGCCGGACAGGGGGCTCCTACAATGAGCAGTTCTTC. It translates to CASSRTGGSYNEQFF.

V and J are TRBV27 and TRBJ2-7; unclear D gene. The germline V gene encodes CDR1 MNHEY and CDR2 SMNVEV (reference sequence). V lost 10 bases and J lost 0, with 16 bases in between. This CDR3 region has 14 residues. For the CDR3, the DNA is TGTGCCACCAAAGGCATTGTGAGCTCCTACGAGCAGTACTTC. Residues: CATKGIVSSYEQYF.

V gene TRBV7-8 combines with J gene TRBJ2-1, with 9 bases that match TRBD2. Germline CDR1 and CDR2: SGHVS and FQNEAQ. The CDR3 spans 18 residues. Losses at the gene ends were 5 bases for V and 3 bases for J; bases not matched to a gene: 14. This CDR3 is CASSPLGSLAGNYNEQFF. CDR3 DNA sequence: TGTGCCAGCAGCCCCCTCGGTTCCCTAGCGGGAAACTACAATGAGCAGTTCTTC.

This clone appeared a few times. The V and J genes are TRBV28 and TRBJ1-2, with 9 nucleotides matching TRBD1. The CDR3 length is 13 residues. J lost 4 bases, V lost 10 bases, and 7 bases had no gene match. The germline CDR1 and CDR2 sequences are MDHEN and SYDVKM. For the CDR3, the DNA is TGTGCCATCTACACAGGGGGCCCCTATGGCTACACCTTC. It is translated as CAIYTGGPYGYTF.

The V call is TRBV7-3, the J call TRBJ2-4; 9 bases match TRBD2. The trim removed 2 bases at V and 6 bases at J, leaving 5 bases unmatched. Per germline, CDR1 SGHTA and CDR2 FQGTGA. This CDR3 spans 15 amino acids. In DNA form, the CDR3 reads TGTGCCAGCAGCTTAGAAGCGGGGGGTTCAAACATTCAGTACTTC. Its translation: CASSLEAGGSNIQYF.

The sample holds a few counts of this clone. The chain carries TRBV28 and TRBJ1-4; D is perhaps TRBD1 (6 bases). The CDR3 sequence is 15 residues long. V was pared by 5 bases and J by 5 bases, with 15 bases between. The V gene's germline CDR1 is MDHEN and CDR2 SYDVKM. CDR3 sequence: CASSKLDRGNEKLFF. The CDR3 DNA is TGTGCCAGCAGTAAACTGGACAGAGGGAATGAAAAACTGTTTTTT.

The sample holds one count of this clone. The rearrangement uses TRBV19 and TRBJ2-2; possibly TRBD2 for D (5 bases). Trimming removed 5 bases from V and 5 bases from J, with 12 bases in between. The germline V gene encodes CDR1 LNHDA and CDR2 SQIVND (reference sequence). This CDR3 contains 14 residues. Written as DNA, the CDR3 is TGTGCCAGTAGTGTCACCCCGGGGACCGGGGAGCTGTTTTTT. It encodes CASSVTPGTGELFF.

The CDR3, as DNA: TGTGCCAGCAGCCCACGGGGGCACCTAGCCTCCTACAATGAGCAGTTCTTC. Protein sequence: CASSPRGHLASYNEQFF. The chain links TRBV7-3 to TRBJ2-1; D could derive from TRBD1 or TRBD2 (6 bases each). The length of the CDR3 is 17 residues. V lost 5 bases, J lost 0 bases, and 17 bases lay in between. The germline gives CDR1 SGHTA, CDR2 FQGTGA.

The V call is TRBV15, the J call TRBJ2-5; 11 bases align to TRBD1. V lost 3 bases to trimming and J lost 7 bases; unmatched junction nucleotides: 10. This CDR3 contains 16 residues. CDR1 LNHNV and CDR2 YYDKDF come from the germline V gene (reference sequence). The CDR3 DNA sequence: TGTGCCACCAGCAGGGCGGACAGGGGGCACCGAGTGACCCAGTACTTC. Residues: CATSRADRGHRVTQYF.

This chain connects TRBV27 to TRBJ1-1; D is unresolved. There are 14 residues in the CDR3. Germline CDR1 and CDR2: MNHEY and SMNVEV (reference sequence). V was pared by 7 bases and J by 3 bases, with 15 bases between. The CDR3 sequence is CASTMEGGHTEAFF. CDR3 in DNA: TGTGCCAGCACCATGGAGGGTGGGCACACTGAAGCTTTCTTT.